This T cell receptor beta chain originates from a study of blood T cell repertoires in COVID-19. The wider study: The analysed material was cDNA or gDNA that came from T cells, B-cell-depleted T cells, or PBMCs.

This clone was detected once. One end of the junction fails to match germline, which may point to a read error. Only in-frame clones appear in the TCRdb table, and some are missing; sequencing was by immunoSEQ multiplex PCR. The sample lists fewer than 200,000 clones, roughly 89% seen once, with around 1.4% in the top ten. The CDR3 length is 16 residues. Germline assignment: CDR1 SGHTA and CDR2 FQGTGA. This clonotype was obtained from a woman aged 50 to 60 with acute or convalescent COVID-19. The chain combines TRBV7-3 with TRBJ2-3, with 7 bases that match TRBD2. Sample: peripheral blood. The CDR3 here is CASSLTPGLPSDTQYF. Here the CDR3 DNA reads TGTGCCAGCAGTTTAACCCCGGGACTACCTTCAGATACGCAGTATTTT.